Shown below are 32 T cell receptor beta chains from a single sample sequenced in a study of T-cell reconstitution after alpha-beta-depleted transplantation in children. Unique molecular identifiers were incorporated during preparation of the TCRbeta library. A single record per CDR3 protein comes from TCRdb applying MiXCR to the PCR reads. The table records 350,000 to 400,000 distinct CDR3 sequences, about an eighth of them present only once. Here the sequenced sample was PBMCs, taken from the stem cell graft. These receptors came from a human donor who donated a stem cell graft to a child with Fanconi anemia.

This clonotype was counted at least ten times. The rearrangement uses TRBV29-1 and TRBJ2-5; 7 positions match TRBD1. The CDR3 is made up of 12 amino acids. Looked up from germline, CDR1 is SQVTM and CDR2 is ANQGSEA. The V segment lost 6 bases and the J segment 1 base; nucleotides outside the gene matches: 2. CDR3 nucleotides: TGCAGCGTGACAGGGTCCCAAGAGACCCAGTACTTC. Translation: CSVTGSQETQYF.

Points on this clonotype: A much more abundant neighbour one base away suggests this may be a read error. J is TRBJ2-7 and V is TRBV6-1; 10 bases match TRBD1. The CDR3 length is 16 residues. CDR1 MNHNS and CDR2 SASEGT come from the germline V gene. CDR3 residues: CVSSPLLGQGEKEQYF. CDR3 nucleotide sequence: TGTGTCAGCAGCCCGCTTTTAGGACAGGGGGAAAAAGAGCAGTACTTC.

This sequence joins TRBV11-2 and TRBJ2-1; the D is unclear. Germline lookup yields CDR1 SGHAT and CDR2 FQNNGV. CDR3 length: 12 residues. Trimming took 7 bases from V and 5 from J, leaving 9 bases between them. The CDR3 loop is CASTKGNNEQFF. The CDR3 coding sequence is TGTGCCAGCACCAAAGGAAACAATGAGCAGTTCTTC.

This clonotype was counted ten times or more. This sequence joins TRBV5-1 and TRBJ2-1, with a tentative D call TRBD1 (6 bases). V lost 4 bases, J lost 0 bases, and 11 bases lay in between. Germline CDR1 is SGHRS and CDR2 is YFSETQ. This CDR3 is 15 amino acids long. CDR3 sequence (DNA): TGCGCCAGCAGCCCACAGGGTGACTCCTACAATGAGCAGTTCTTC. Translated, it gives CASSPQGDSYNEQFF.

Many counts were recorded for this clonotype. V usage is TRBV12-3 or TRBV12-4 and J usage is TRBJ1-3; D gene unclear. This CDR3 is 14 amino acids long. Trimming removed 5 bases at V and 1 base at J, with 9 bases between. CDR3 protein: CASSLVSSGNTIYF. The CDR3 DNA reads TGTGCCAGCAGTCTTGTCTCTTCTGGAAACACCATATATTTT.

This clonotype was seen a handful of times. V usage is TRBV5-1 and J usage is TRBJ2-3; 9 positions match TRBD2. The CDR3 totals 15 residues. The V segment lost 4 bases and the J segment 1 base; nucleotides outside the gene matches: 4. The V gene's germline CDR1 is SGHRS and CDR2 YFSETQ. CDR3 nucleotides: TGCGCCAGCAGCGCACGGACTAGCGGCACAGATACGCAGTATTTT. This codes for CASSARTSGTDTQYF.

This clonotype was observed many times. The rearrangement uses TRBV5-1 and TRBJ2-1; D remains unclear. Trimming left V 2 bases short and J 0 bases short, with 9 bases between. In germline, CDR1 is SGHRS, CDR2 YFSETQ. The CDR3 totals 15 residues. The CDR3 region is CASSFDPSSYNEQFF. The CDR3 bases are TGCGCCAGCAGCTTCGATCCGAGCTCCTACAATGAGCAGTTCTTC.

This clonotype was seen a few times. This chain links TRBV9 with TRBJ2-3, with a possible D match to TRBD1 (6 bases). V shed 4 bases and J shed 6 bases, with 15 bases lying between them. Germline lookup yields CDR1 SGDLS and CDR2 YYNGEE. The CDR3 length is 14 residues. The CDR3 DNA is TGTGCCAGCAGCAGGGGGTTTGCGTCGGATACGCAGTATTTT. Translating it yields CASSRGFASDTQYF.

Remarks on this clonotype: A junction boundary mismatches the germline segment, possibly from a read error. J is TRBJ2-1 and V is TRBV29-1; 10 nucleotides match TRBD2. The CDR3 is made up of 12 amino acids. Germline CDR1 reads SQVTM; CDR2 reads ANQGSEA. DNA of the CDR3: TGCAGCGTCGCTCGGACTAGCGGAGGGGTAGTCTTC. Translated, it gives CSVARTSGGVVF.

V is TRBV7-9 and J is TRBJ2-1; the D call may be TRBD1 or TRBD2 (5 bases each). Germline loops: CDR1 SEHNR, CDR2 FQNEAQ (reference sequence). V was clipped by 10 bases and J by 4 bases, with 11 bases between them. The CDR3 loop spans 12 amino acids. CDR3 in DNA: TGTGCCACCCTGGGACCTTACAATGAGCAGTTCTTC. This sequence encodes CATLGPYNEQFF.

V usage is TRBV3-1 and J usage is TRBJ1-1; D call uncertain. V dropped 0 bases and J dropped 7 bases, with 9 bases sitting between them. Germline V CDR1 and CDR2: LGHDT, YNNKEL (reference sequence). This CDR3 contains 13 residues. The CDR3 DNA sequence: TGTGCCAGCAGCCAAGATCCCACTATTGAAGCTTTCTTT. It is translated as CASSQDPTIEAFF.

The gene calls are TRBV6-1 and TRBJ2-7, with unresolved D. V was pared by 0 bases and J by 1 base, with 10 bases between. The germline gives CDR1 MNHNS, CDR2 SASEGT. This CDR3 contains 15 residues. CDR3 DNA: TGTGCCAGCAGTGAAGCTCCGGTATGGTCCTACGAGCAGTACGTC. Translation gives CASSEAPVWSYEQYV.

Turning to this clonotype: This may be a read error, as it is one base from a much larger clone. The V gene is TRBV5-1, the J gene TRBJ1-1; D unresolved. Trimming shortened V by 0 bases and J by 0 bases, and 6 bases separated the two germline ends. This CDR3 contains 14 residues. The germline CDR1 and CDR2 sequences are SGHRS and YFSETQ. The CDR3 sequence is CASSLETVNTEAFF. Here the CDR3 DNA reads TGCGCCAGCAGCTTGGAGACGGTGAACACTGAAGCTTTCTTT.

The genes are TRBV11-1 and TRBJ2-2; TRBD1 agrees at 7 bases. The CDR3 extends over 15 amino acids. Germline-derived CDR1 and CDR2 are SGHAT and FQDESV (reference sequence). The V and J ends lost 5 bases and 4 bases, in that order; junction bases with no gene match: 7. CDR3 protein: CASSPEGGVTGELFF. In DNA, the CDR3 is TGTGCCAGCAGCCCAGAAGGGGGCGTCACCGGGGAGCTGTTTTTT.

This clonotype was seen ten or more times. V gene TRBV4-1 combines with J gene TRBJ2-3; 14 positions match TRBD2. Germline CDR1 and CDR2: MGHRA and YSYEKL. J was trimmed by 9 bases and V by 4 bases; bases with no gene match: 9. The length of the CDR3 is 16 residues. The CDR3 spells CASSPGLAGGRRTQYF. The CDR3 DNA reads TGCGCCAGCAGCCCCGGACTAGCGGGGGGCCGGAGGACGCAGTATTTT.

Many counts were recorded for this clonotype. J is TRBJ2-2 and V is TRBV29-1, with a weak D call TRBD1 (6 bases). Germline CDR1 SQVTM, CDR2 ANQGSEA. Trimming took off 7 bases at V and 3 bases at J, with 18 bases between the two ends. This CDR3 has 15 amino acids. The CDR3, as DNA: TGCAGCGCTGGGGGCGACCGAGGGCACACCGGGGAGCTGTTTTTT. Amino acids: CSAGGDRGHTGELFF.

This clonotype appeared a single time. The chain uses TRBV5-1 and TRBJ2-3; tentative D call: TRBD2 (6 bases). The CDR3 has 13 residues. The V end was cut by 4 bases, the J end by 5 bases, with 11 bases between. Per the germline V gene, CDR1 is SGHRS and CDR2 is YFSETQ. CDR3 sequence reads: CASSPRDRDTQYF. The CDR3 DNA sequence: TGCGCCAGCAGCCCGCGGGATCGAGATACGCAGTATTTT.

This clonotype was seen only a few times. The V call is TRBV10-2, the J call TRBJ1-5; TRBD1 matches 7 bases. This CDR3 contains 14 residues. Germline V gene sequence: CDR1 WSHSY, CDR2 SAAADI. V was clipped by 6 bases and J by 5 bases; unmatched bases: 7. The CDR3 region is CASRLGGDYQPQHF. The DNA of the CDR3 is TGCGCCAGCAGACTAGGGGGCGATTATCAGCCCCAGCATTTT.

This clonotype was seen a handful of times. The rearrangement links TRBV11-2 to TRBJ2-1; TRBD1 or TRBD2 may be the D gene (5 bases each). Germline CDR1 reads SGHAT; CDR2 reads FQNNGV. Trimming shortened V by 3 bases and J by 5 bases, and 14 bases separated the two germline ends. This CDR3 comprises 15 residues. In DNA, the CDR3 is TGTGCCAGCAGCTTGTACCGGGGCATTAACAATGAGCAGTTCTTC. Its protein is CASSLYRGINNEQFF.

V gene TRBV3-1 combines with J gene TRBJ1-5; D remains ambiguous. Germline V lookup: CDR1 LGHDT, CDR2 YNNKEL (reference sequence). This CDR3 spans 9 amino acids. V was pared by 11 bases and J by 5 bases, with 4 bases between. This CDR3 is CALDQPQHF. DNA for the CDR3: TGTGCCCTCGATCAGCCCCAGCATTTT.

This clonotype was counted once. The genes are TRBV7-9 and TRBJ2-1; possibly TRBD2 for D (6 bases). The CDR3 spans 15 residues. The V gene's germline CDR1 is SEHNR and CDR2 FQNEAQ (reference sequence). Deletions cut 5 bases from V and 4 bases from J, with 15 bases between. CDR3 residues: CASSHGTYRYNEQFF. In DNA, the CDR3 is TGTGCCAGCAGCCACGGGACTTATAGATACAATGAGCAGTTCTTC.

V and J are TRBV3-1 and TRBJ2-7; TRBD1 might be the D (6 bases). The germline V gene encodes CDR1 LGHDT and CDR2 YNNKEL (reference sequence). The CDR3 is 14 amino acids. Trimming pared 4 bases from V and 2 bases from J, leaving 12 bases between. The CDR3 bases are TGTGCCAGCAGCCGACCGGGACAACCCTACGAGCAGTACTTC. It is translated as CASSRPGQPYEQYF.

The count of this clonotype is one. The chain links TRBV2 to TRBJ2-5; 8 nucleotides agree with TRBD2. Trimming removed 9 bases from V and 1 base from J; junction bases left unmatched: 7. This CDR3 is 14 amino acids long. The germline CDR1 and CDR2 sequences are SNHLY and FYNNEI. The CDR3 DNA reads as TGTGCCAGTCTCCGGGGGGGGATCCAAGAGACCCAGTACTTC. Protein: CASLRGGIQETQYF.

This clonotype was counted at least ten times. This rearrangement joins TRBV7-9 to TRBJ2-3, with TRBD1 matching over 9 bases. The CDR3 spans 15 residues. Trimming cost V 6 bases and J 5 bases; bases outside gene matches: 9. CDR1 is SEHNR and CDR2 is FQNEAQ in the germline V gene (reference sequence). CDR3 loop: CASSPWDRVRDTQYF. In nucleotides, the CDR3 is TGTGCCAGCAGTCCATGGGACAGGGTTCGAGATACGCAGTATTTT. The full variable domain, completed using reference TRBV7-9 and TRBJ2-3, is DTGVSQNPRHKITKRGQNVTFRCDPISEHNRLYWYRQTLGQGPEFLTYFQNEAQLEKSRLLSDRFSAERPKGSFSTLEIQRTEQGDSAMYLCASSPWDRVRDTQYFGPGTRLTVL.

This clonotype showed up many times. V gene TRBV9 combines with J gene TRBJ2-5, with 8 nucleotides matching TRBD1. The CDR3 loop spans 15 amino acids. V lost 0 bases to trimming and J lost 4 bases; unmatched junction nucleotides: 5. Germline V gene lookup returns CDR1 SGDLS and CDR2 YYNGEE. The CDR3, as DNA: TGTGCCAGCAGCGTAGGACAGGGGTTGGGAGAGACCCAGTACTTC. Protein sequence: CASSVGQGLGETQYF. Full variable domain (outside the CDR3, taken from reference TRBV9 and TRBJ2-5): DSGVTQTPKHLITATGQRVTLRCSPRSGDLSVYWYQQSLDQGLQFLIQYYNGEERAKGNILERFSAQQFPDLHSELNLSSLELGDSALYFCASSVGQGLGETQYFGPGTRLLVL.

Only a few counts were recorded for this clonotype. The chain links TRBV19 to TRBJ2-1; D unresolved. Germline CDR1 and CDR2: LNHDA and SQIVND (reference sequence). V lost 7 bases to trimming and J lost 5 bases, with 9 bases between them. The CDR3 has 12 residues. CDR3 residues: CASTRGNNEQFF. The CDR3 coding sequence is TGTGCCAGTACTAGAGGAAACAATGAGCAGTTCTTC.

J is TRBJ2-3 and V is TRBV18, with D maybe TRBD2 (6 bases). This CDR3 has 14 residues. Trimming left V 3 bases short and J 6 bases short, with 13 bases between. Germline lookup yields CDR1 KGHSH and CDR2 LQKENI. The CDR3 protein is CASSPGAGSDTQYF. In nucleotides, the CDR3 is TGTGCCAGCTCACCTGGGGCGGGGTCGGATACGCAGTATTTT.

This sequence joins TRBV10-3 and TRBJ2-1; TRBD2 matches at 7 bases. This CDR3 is 14 amino acids long. Trimming at V came to 4 bases and at J to 4 bases, leaving 4 bases not matched to a gene. Germline V gene lookup returns CDR1 ENHRY and CDR2 SYGVKD. The CDR3 sequence is CAISGGGVYNEQFF. The CDR3 nucleotides are TGTGCCATCAGTGGGGGGGGAGTTTACAATGAGCAGTTCTTC.

The J gene is TRBJ2-3, the V gene TRBV5-1, with D uncertain. V dropped 4 bases and J dropped 2 bases, with 8 bases sitting between them. This CDR3 has 13 amino acids. Germline assignment: CDR1 SGHRS and CDR2 YFSETQ. The CDR3, as DNA: TGCGCCAGCAGCACGGGTCTCACAGATACGCAGTATTTT. This codes for CASSTGLTDTQYF.

The gene calls are TRBV19 and TRBJ2-1, with TRBD2 matching 9 bases. The CDR3 is 17 amino acids. In germline, CDR1 is LNHDA, CDR2 SQIVND (reference sequence). Germline trimming cut 6 bases from V and 6 bases from J; bases unmatched to any gene: 15. The CDR3 sequence: CASSPLSGGGASNEQFF. CDR3 bases: TGTGCCAGTAGCCCTCTTTCGGGCGGGGGGGCAAGCAATGAGCAGTTCTTC.

This clonotype was recorded a few times. As DNA, the CDR3 is TGTGCCAGCAGTTACCTACCGGGAGCCCGAGGGGCTTTCTTT. Protein sequence: CASSYLPGARGAFF. This sequence joins TRBV6-2 or TRBV6-3 and TRBJ1-1; D uncertain. Germline CDR1 MNHEY, CDR2 SVGEGT. Between the trimmed V and J ends, which lost 2 bases and 11 bases, there was a span of 18 bases. This CDR3 comprises 14 residues.

This clonotype was seen ten or more times. CDR3 nucleotide sequence: TGTGCCAGCAGCTTAGAGCACAGAACCTACGAGCAGTACGTC. Translated: CASSLEHRTYEQYV. The chain recombines TRBV7-9 with TRBJ2-7; D is undetermined. Deletions cut 1 base from V and 2 bases from J, with 9 bases between. CDR3 length equals 14 residues. The germline V gene has CDR1 SEHNR and CDR2 FQNEAQ (reference sequence).